Below, 7 T cell receptor beta chains from the same sample are listed, as sequenced in a study of T cells after yellow fever vaccination. TCRdb recomputed calls from the 5' RACE reads with MiXCR, one row per CDR3 protein. This table holds more than 35,000 distinct CDR3 sequences, approximately 6.3% found once. The material was CD8+ T cells not binding an NS4B(214-222) dextramer, sorted from PBMCs, obtained 45 days after the yellow fever booster vaccination. These receptors all stem from a man between 25 and 39 years old who received the YFV17D yellow fever vaccine.

The CDR3 sequence is CAWSSVQEQFF. The CDR3 DNA reads TGTGCCTGGTCGAGCGTCCAAGAGCAGTTCTTC. The chain joins TRBV30 to TRBJ2-1; unclear D gene. Germline CDR1 and CDR2: GTSNPN and SVGIG (reference sequence). Between the trimmed V and J ends, which lost 5 bases and 10 bases, there was a span of 12 bases. The length of the CDR3 is 11 residues.

At least ten counts were recorded for this clonotype. This chain links TRBV6-2 or TRBV6-3 with TRBJ2-7; unclear D gene. The CDR3 runs 11 residues. The V gene's germline CDR1 is MNHEY and CDR2 SVGEGT. The V and J ends lost 6 bases and 1 base respectively, with 4 bases between them. The chain's CDR3 is CASSTSYEQYF. The CDR3 DNA sequence: TGTGCCAGCAGCACGTCCTACGAGCAGTACTTC.

This clonotype has ten or more counts. The chain uses TRBV20-1 and TRBJ2-7, with D perhaps TRBD1 (6 bases). V shed 6 bases and J shed 0 bases, with 12 bases lying between them. The CDR3 is 13 amino acids. CDR1 and CDR2 (germline): DFQATT, SNEGSKA (reference sequence). The CDR3 DNA follows: TGCAGTGCCACAGGACAGTACTCCTACGAGCAGTACTTC. It specifies CSATGQYSYEQYF.

This clonotype was counted ten times or more. This sequence joins TRBV10-1 and TRBJ2-2; tentative D call: TRBD1 (7 bases). Trimming shortened V by 8 bases and J by 6 bases, and 10 bases separated the two germline ends. The CDR3 runs 12 residues. The germline V gene encodes CDR1 WNHNN and CDR2 SYGVQD (reference sequence). DNA for the CDR3: TGCGCCAGCCAGGGGGGTCCCGGGGAGCTGTTTTTT. Translation gives CASQGGPGELFF.

This clonotype was picked up one time. Possible read error: a much larger clone is one base away. CDR3 sequence (DNA): TGCAGTGCTAGCCCCCTAGTGGGAAGTACCGGGGAGCTGTTTTTT. It is translated as CSASPLVGSTGELFF. The V and J genes are TRBV20-1 and TRBJ2-2; D is unresolved. This CDR3 spans 15 amino acids. Trimming cost V 3 bases and J 5 bases, with 16 bases left between them. Germline-derived CDR1 and CDR2 are DFQATT and SNEGSKA (reference sequence).

This clonotype came up once. A much larger clonotype is one base distant, so this may be a read error. The J gene is TRBJ2-2, the V gene TRBV6-2 or TRBV6-3; a possible D gene is TRBD1 (6 bases). The CDR3 runs to 14 residues. The germline CDR1 and CDR2 sequences are MNHEY and SVGEGT. In nucleotides, the CDR3 is TGTGCCAGCATGGTGCAGGGGCACACCGGGGAGCTGGTTTTT. Protein sequence: CASMVQGHTGELVF.

In this sample, this clonotype turned up many times. The chain joins TRBV25-1 to TRBJ2-7, with 8 nucleotides matching TRBD1. Per germline, CDR1 MGHDK and CDR2 SYGVNS. V was clipped by 9 bases and J by 6 bases; unmatched bases: 7. CDR3 length: 12 residues. The CDR3 nucleotides are TGTGCCAGTTCCAGGGGGCTGGGCGAGCAGTACTTC. Translated: CASSRGLGEQYF.